The 22 T cell receptor beta chains listed next were all sequenced from one sample in a study of technical replicates of blood from four donors. Measured with immunoSEQ multiplex PCR; TCRdb has only the in-frame clones, and not every one. The table shows fewer than 85,000 clones, with around nine tenths occurring only once. Sequencing was done on a sample of PBMCs. These receptors all come from a human donor in good health. Some clones in this sample may be carry-over from other donors' samples.

The chain couples TRBV5-6 to TRBJ2-5, with D tentatively TRBD2 (5 bases). Trimming shortened V by 4 bases and J by 4 bases, and 11 bases separated the two germline ends. Per the germline V gene, CDR1 is SGHDT and CDR2 is YYEEEE. This CDR3 contains 13 residues. The CDR3 is CASSAGLGETQYF. The CDR3 coding sequence is TGTGCCAGCAGCGCTGGACTGGGAGAGACCCAGTACTTC.

This clone was seen only once. The J gene is TRBJ2-5, the V gene TRBV5-4; D is unresolved. Trimming stripped 3 bases from V and 5 bases from J, with 8 bases between. The CDR3 loop spans 12 amino acids. Germline V CDR1 and CDR2: SGHNT, YYREEE (reference sequence). CDR3 residues: CASSYTTETQYF. CDR3 nucleotide sequence: TGTGCCAGCAGCTATACTACGGAGACCCAGTACTTC.

This sequence joins TRBV6-5 and TRBJ2-2; D may be TRBD1 (6 bases). CDR3 length: 13 residues. Germline CDR1 MNHEY, CDR2 SVGAGI. V lost 3 bases to trimming and J lost 7 bases, with 9 bases between them. The CDR3 protein is CASSYGGGGELFF. The CDR3 DNA sequence: TGTGCCAGCAGTTATGGGGGCGGCGGGGAGCTGTTTTTT.

The chain links TRBV6-4 to TRBJ2-1; 8 nucleotides align to TRBD1. Germline V CDR1 and CDR2: MRHNA, SNTAGT. The CDR3 runs 12 residues. The ends lost 6 bases at V and 7 bases at J; junction bases unmatched: 2. The CDR3 DNA is TGTGCCAGCAGGGGACAGGCAAATGAGCAGTTCTTC. Translating gives CASRGQANEQFF.

The chain is built from TRBV13 and TRBJ2-1; TRBD2 agrees at 10 bases. Germline V gene data show CDR1 as PRHDT and CDR2 as FYEKMQ (reference sequence). CDR3 length equals 16 residues. Trimming removed 1 base from V and 3 bases from J; junction bases left unmatched: 3. The CDR3 loop reads CASSLEAGGVYNEQFF. The CDR3 nucleotides read TGTGCCAGCAGCTTAGAAGCGGGAGGGGTCTACAATGAGCAGTTCTTC.

CDR3 coding DNA: TGTGCCAGCAGCCTTGTAAGGGACCGGACTAGCGGAATTTATACGCAGTATTTT. It codes for CASSLVRDRTSGIYTQYF. The rearrangement uses TRBV5-4 and TRBJ2-3; TRBD2 matches 10 bases. The CDR3 runs to 18 residues. The germline V gene has CDR1 SGHNT and CDR2 YYREEE (reference sequence). V trimming: 4 bases; J trimming: 7 bases; junction bases outside the gene matches: 18.

The chain uses TRBV7-3 and TRBJ2-1; 8 bases align to TRBD1. Trimming removed 5 bases from V and 0 bases from J; junction bases left unmatched: 15. CDR3 length: 19 residues. Germline assignment: CDR1 SGHTA and CDR2 FQGTGA. The CDR3 nucleotides read TGTGCCAGCAGCACACAAGACGGTTACAGGGGGAGCTCCTACAATGAGCAGTTCTTC. This sequence encodes CASSTQDGYRGSSYNEQFF. The full variable domain, completed using reference TRBV7-3 and TRBJ2-1, is GAGVSQTPSNKVTEKGKYVELRCDPISGHTALYWYRQSLGQGPEFLIYFQGTGAADDSGLPNDRFFAVRPEGSVSTLKIQRTERGDSAVYLCASSTQDGYRGSSYNEQFFGPGTRLTVL.

This chain links TRBV6-5 with TRBJ1-1, with D hard to call. Germline CDR1 reads MNHEY; CDR2 reads SVGAGI. Trimming stripped 4 bases from V and 4 bases from J, with 4 bases between. This CDR3 contains 11 residues. This CDR3 reads CASSWSTEAFF. DNA of the CDR3: TGTGCCAGCAGTTGGAGCACTGAAGCTTTCTTT.

This clone was seen only once. The chain recombines TRBV6-1 with TRBJ1-3; the D is unclear. Trimming pared 6 bases from V and 4 bases from J, leaving 10 bases between. CDR3 size: 13 residues. Germline lookup yields CDR1 MNHNS and CDR2 SASEGT. The CDR3 loop reads CASSAGFGNTIYF. The DNA for the CDR3 is TGTGCCAGCAGCGCAGGTTTCGGAAACACCATATATTTT.

The J gene is TRBJ2-7, the V gene TRBV27; the D is unclear. The ends were cut back, 11 bases at V and 5 bases at J, with 10 bases in the middle. Germline-derived CDR1 and CDR2 are MNHEY and SMNVEV (reference sequence). The CDR3 sequence is 10 residues long. CDR3 sequence: CAPRRDEQYF. The CDR3 DNA is TGTGCCCCCCGGAGAGACGAGCAGTACTTC.

In this sample, this clone turned up once. The chain combines TRBV7-9 with TRBJ1-1; a possible D gene is TRBD1 (6 bases). Trimming took 1 base from V and 3 from J, leaving 12 bases between them. Germline-derived CDR1 and CDR2 are SEHNR and FQNEAQ (reference sequence). This CDR3 is 15 amino acids long. CDR3 coding DNA: TGTGCCAGCAGCTTAGTAGGCGGGGGGCACACTGAAGCTTTCTTT. Its protein product is CASSLVGGGHTEAFF.

The chain recombines TRBV6-1 with TRBJ1-4; D call uncertain. Looked up from germline, CDR1 is MNHNS and CDR2 is SASEGT. V was cut by 4 bases and J by 8 bases, with 11 bases left in between. The length of the CDR3 is 13 residues. In DNA form, the CDR3 reads TGTGCCAGCAGTGTACGAAGCGGCGAAAAACTGTTTTTT. Encoded protein: CASSVRSGEKLFF.

This chain links TRBV7-6 with TRBJ2-7; D gene ambiguous. In germline, CDR1 is SGHVS, CDR2 FNYEAQ. This CDR3 comprises 14 residues. V was shortened by 1 base and J by 1 base, with 8 bases between the two germline ends. The CDR3 DNA reads as TGTGCCAGCAGCTTAGTCTGGCGGTCCTACGAGCAGTACTTC. The encoded protein is CASSLVWRSYEQYF.

This chain uses TRBV6-6 with TRBJ2-6; tentatively, D is TRBD1 (6 bases). V was trimmed by 6 bases and J by 15 bases, leaving 24 bases between them. Germline assignment: CDR1 MNHNY and CDR2 SVGAGI (reference sequence). This CDR3 has 15 amino acids. The CDR3 coding sequence is TGTGCCAGCAGCCCTCGACAGGCGGACCTCTCTCGCCTGACTTTC. Residues: CASSPRQADLSRLTF.

The chain uses TRBV30 and TRBJ2-3; 8 bases fit TRBD2. The germline V gene encodes CDR1 GTSNPN and CDR2 SVGIG (reference sequence). V was clipped by 0 bases and J by 2 bases; unmatched bases: 13. The CDR3 consists of 18 residues. The CDR3 region has the DNA TGTGCCTGGAGTGTACACCCCAAAGCGGGAGTGTACACAGATACGCAGTATTTT. This encodes CAWSVHPKAGVYTDTQYF. The whole variable domain, filled in from reference TRBV30 and TRBJ2-3, reads SQTIHQWPATLVQPVGSPLSLECTVEGTSNPNLYWYRQAAGRGLQLLFYSVGIGQISSEVPQNLSASRPQDRQFILSSKKLLLSDSGFYLCAWSVHPKAGVYTDTQYFGPGTRLTVL.

This clone was observed a single time. Here the CDR3 reads CASSVQAGAKNIQYF. The CDR3 bases are TGTGCCAGCAGCGTTCAAGCGGGGGCTAAAAACATTCAGTACTTC. V and J are TRBV11-2 and TRBJ2-4; 8 nucleotides align to TRBD2. From germline, CDR1 is SGHAT and CDR2 FQNNGV. The CDR3 runs 15 residues. The V and J ends lost 5 bases and 4 bases, in that order; junction bases with no gene match: 7.

The rearrangement links TRBV7-2 to TRBJ2-7; D may be TRBD2 (6 bases). From germline, CDR1 is SGHTA and CDR2 FQGNSA. Trimming stripped 5 bases from V and 0 bases from J, with 11 bases between. The CDR3 is 14 amino acids. CDR3 in DNA: TGTGCCAGCAGCCCCCCGACTAGCTCCTACGAGCAGTACTTC. Its protein product is CASSPPTSSYEQYF.

V usage is TRBV6-1 and J usage is TRBJ2-3, with 9 bases identical to TRBD1. V gave up 1 base and J gave up 4 bases; unmatched junction bases: 0. The length of the CDR3 is 14 residues. The germline CDR1 and CDR2 sequences are MNHNS and SASEGT. CDR3: CASSEGQGADTQYF. The CDR3, as DNA: TGTGCCAGCAGTGAAGGACAGGGGGCAGATACGCAGTATTTT.

V gene TRBV7-2 combines with J gene TRBJ2-1, with 8 bases matching TRBD2. V gave up 3 bases and J gave up 10 bases; unmatched junction bases: 2. CDR1 is SGHTA and CDR2 is FQGNSA in the germline V gene. The CDR3 has 12 residues. The CDR3: CASSLPGGEQFF. CDR3 nucleotide sequence: TGTGCCAGCAGCTTGCCGGGAGGGGAGCAGTTCTTC.

This chain uses TRBV2 with TRBJ2-3; maybe TRBD2 (6 bases). Per the germline V gene, CDR1 is SNHLY and CDR2 is FYNNEI. The CDR3 has 13 residues. V dropped 4 bases and J dropped 10 bases, with 15 bases sitting between them. The CDR3 DNA reads as TGTGCCAGCAGTGCCGAATGGGGAGGTGCGCAGTATTTT. It specifies CASSAEWGGAQYF.

The V gene is TRBV18, the J gene TRBJ2-7, with 10 nucleotides matching TRBD1. The CDR3 is made up of 17 amino acids. CDR1 and CDR2 (germline): KGHSH, LQKENI. Trimming took 0 bases from V and 4 from J; bases not matched to a gene: 9. DNA for the CDR3: TGTGCCAGCTCACCACCGGGGGCGGGGACAGGGGTATACGAGCAGTACTTC. It yields the protein CASSPPGAGTGVYEQYF.

This sequence joins TRBV19 and TRBJ1-2; perhaps TRBD1 as D (6 bases). V lost 11 bases and J 2 bases, leaving 9 bases between the germline ends. There are 11 residues in the CDR3. In germline, CDR1 is LNHDA, CDR2 SQIVND (reference sequence). CDR3 amino acids: CAGGGNYGYTF. CDR3 in DNA: TGTGCCGGGGGGGGCAACTATGGCTACACCTTC.